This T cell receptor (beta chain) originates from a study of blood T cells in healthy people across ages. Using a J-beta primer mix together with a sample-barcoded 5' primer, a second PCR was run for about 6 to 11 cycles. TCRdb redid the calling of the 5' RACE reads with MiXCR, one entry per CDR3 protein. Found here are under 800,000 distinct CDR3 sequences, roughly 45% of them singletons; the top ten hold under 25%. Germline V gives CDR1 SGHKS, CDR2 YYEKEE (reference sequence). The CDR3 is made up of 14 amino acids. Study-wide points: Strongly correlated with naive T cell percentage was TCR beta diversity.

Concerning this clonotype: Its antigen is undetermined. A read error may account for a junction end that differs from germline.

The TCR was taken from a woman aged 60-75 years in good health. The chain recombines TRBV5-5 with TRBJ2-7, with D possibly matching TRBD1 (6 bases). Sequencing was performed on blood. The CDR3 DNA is TGTGCCAACAGCCAGGACAGCTGGGTGGGCGAGCAGTACTTC. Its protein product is CANSQDSWVGEQYF.